Listed here are 8 T cell receptor beta chains from one sample, sequenced in a study of cytomegalovirus exposure and HLA in healthy donors. The PCR made use of 60 Vbeta and 13 Jbeta primers. Method: immunoSEQ multiplex PCR; TCRdb's copy keeps in-frame clones and lacks some. The sample has around 130,000 clones; over 50% are singletons. Sequenced input: PBMCs. These receptors were taken from a middle-aged woman in good health and CMV-seropositive.

This clone was seen a handful of times. The final CDR3 position lacks the conserved phenylalanine or tryptophan, pointing to a likely read error. The DNA is left out, because the CDR3 cannot be placed on it with certainty; the CDR3 is given as TCRdb lists it. The chain recombines TRBV28 with TRBJ2-7; TRBD2, the table's D call, was not compared with the DNA. CDR1 and CDR2 from the germline V gene are MDHEN and SYDVKM. The CDR3 is 12 amino acids in total, end residues counted. CDR3: CASSLGNWTEDL.

CDR3 DNA: TGTGCCTGGAGTGTACGAAGGACTTGGGACACTGAAGCTTTCTTT. Amino acid sequence: CAWSVRRTWDTEAFF. V is TRBV30 and J is TRBJ1-1; D ambiguous. Germline assignment: CDR1 GTSNPN and CDR2 SVGIG (reference sequence). There are 15 residues in the CDR3. V was cut by 0 bases and J by 3 bases, with 14 bases left in between. The whole variable domain, filled in from reference TRBV30 and TRBJ1-1, reads SQTIHQWPATLVQPVGSPLSLECTVEGTSNPNLYWYRQAAGRGLQLLFYSVGIGQISSEVPQNLSASRPQDRQFILSSKKLLLSDSGFYLCAWSVRRTWDTEAFFGQGTRLTVV.

The rearrangement joins TRBV5-1 to TRBJ2-1; D may be TRBD2 (5 bases). Germline V gives CDR1 SGHRS, CDR2 YFSETQ. CDR3 length equals 12 residues. V lost 4 bases to trimming and J lost 10 bases, with 12 bases between them. The CDR3 protein is CASSPDWSEQFF. The CDR3 DNA follows: TGCGCCAGCAGCCCGGACTGGTCGGAGCAGTTCTTC.

This clone was seen only a few times. This sequence joins TRBV9 and TRBJ2-5; 7 nucleotides agree with TRBD1. The length of the CDR3 is 15 residues. Trimming at V came to 0 bases and at J to 1 base, leaving 3 bases not matched to a gene. Per germline, CDR1 SGDLS and CDR2 YYNGEE. This chain's CDR3 is CASSVDPGGQETQYF. CDR3 DNA sequence: TGTGCCAGCAGCGTAGACCCAGGGGGCCAAGAGACCCAGTACTTC.

The sample holds a few counts of this clone. The chain is built from TRBV25-1 and TRBJ2-7, with 9 bases that match TRBD1. Germline values: CDR1 MGHDK, CDR2 SYGVNS. Losses at the gene ends were 5 bases for V and 9 bases for J; bases not matched to a gene: 8. The CDR3 length is 13 residues. CDR3 loop: CASSTGTGRGQYF. The DNA of the CDR3 is TGTGCCAGCAGTACCGGGACAGGGAGGGGGCAGTACTTC.

The genes are TRBV6-1 and TRBJ1-2, with 9 positions matching TRBD1. The CDR3 has 16 amino acids. The germline gives CDR1 MNHNS, CDR2 SASEGT. The J segment lost 8 bases and the V segment lost 4 bases, leaving 14 bases of the junction unmatched. CDR3 protein: CASSARGQGKSPGYTF. CDR3 DNA: TGTGCCAGCAGTGCTCGGGGACAGGGTAAAAGTCCAGGCTACACCTTC.

The V call is TRBV5-1, the J call TRBJ1-2; 7 bases map to TRBD1. This CDR3 region has 13 residues. Germline CDR1 reads SGHRS; CDR2 reads YFSETQ. V trimming: 0 bases; J trimming: 8 bases; junction bases outside the gene matches: 4. CDR3 amino acids: CASSLGQGRGYTF. The CDR3 coding sequence is TGCGCCAGCAGCTTGGGACAGGGTCGAGGCTACACCTTC.

The rearrangement joins TRBV25-1 to TRBJ2-1, with 11 bases that match TRBD1. Germline CDR1 and CDR2: MGHDK and SYGVNS. V was pared by 1 base and J by 9 bases, with 11 bases of the junction left unmatched. This CDR3 spans 17 amino acids. The CDR3 coding sequence is TGTGCCAGCAGTGAATGGGCGGACAGGGGGCACTACGGTGAGCAGTTCTTC. Protein product: CASSEWADRGHYGEQFF.